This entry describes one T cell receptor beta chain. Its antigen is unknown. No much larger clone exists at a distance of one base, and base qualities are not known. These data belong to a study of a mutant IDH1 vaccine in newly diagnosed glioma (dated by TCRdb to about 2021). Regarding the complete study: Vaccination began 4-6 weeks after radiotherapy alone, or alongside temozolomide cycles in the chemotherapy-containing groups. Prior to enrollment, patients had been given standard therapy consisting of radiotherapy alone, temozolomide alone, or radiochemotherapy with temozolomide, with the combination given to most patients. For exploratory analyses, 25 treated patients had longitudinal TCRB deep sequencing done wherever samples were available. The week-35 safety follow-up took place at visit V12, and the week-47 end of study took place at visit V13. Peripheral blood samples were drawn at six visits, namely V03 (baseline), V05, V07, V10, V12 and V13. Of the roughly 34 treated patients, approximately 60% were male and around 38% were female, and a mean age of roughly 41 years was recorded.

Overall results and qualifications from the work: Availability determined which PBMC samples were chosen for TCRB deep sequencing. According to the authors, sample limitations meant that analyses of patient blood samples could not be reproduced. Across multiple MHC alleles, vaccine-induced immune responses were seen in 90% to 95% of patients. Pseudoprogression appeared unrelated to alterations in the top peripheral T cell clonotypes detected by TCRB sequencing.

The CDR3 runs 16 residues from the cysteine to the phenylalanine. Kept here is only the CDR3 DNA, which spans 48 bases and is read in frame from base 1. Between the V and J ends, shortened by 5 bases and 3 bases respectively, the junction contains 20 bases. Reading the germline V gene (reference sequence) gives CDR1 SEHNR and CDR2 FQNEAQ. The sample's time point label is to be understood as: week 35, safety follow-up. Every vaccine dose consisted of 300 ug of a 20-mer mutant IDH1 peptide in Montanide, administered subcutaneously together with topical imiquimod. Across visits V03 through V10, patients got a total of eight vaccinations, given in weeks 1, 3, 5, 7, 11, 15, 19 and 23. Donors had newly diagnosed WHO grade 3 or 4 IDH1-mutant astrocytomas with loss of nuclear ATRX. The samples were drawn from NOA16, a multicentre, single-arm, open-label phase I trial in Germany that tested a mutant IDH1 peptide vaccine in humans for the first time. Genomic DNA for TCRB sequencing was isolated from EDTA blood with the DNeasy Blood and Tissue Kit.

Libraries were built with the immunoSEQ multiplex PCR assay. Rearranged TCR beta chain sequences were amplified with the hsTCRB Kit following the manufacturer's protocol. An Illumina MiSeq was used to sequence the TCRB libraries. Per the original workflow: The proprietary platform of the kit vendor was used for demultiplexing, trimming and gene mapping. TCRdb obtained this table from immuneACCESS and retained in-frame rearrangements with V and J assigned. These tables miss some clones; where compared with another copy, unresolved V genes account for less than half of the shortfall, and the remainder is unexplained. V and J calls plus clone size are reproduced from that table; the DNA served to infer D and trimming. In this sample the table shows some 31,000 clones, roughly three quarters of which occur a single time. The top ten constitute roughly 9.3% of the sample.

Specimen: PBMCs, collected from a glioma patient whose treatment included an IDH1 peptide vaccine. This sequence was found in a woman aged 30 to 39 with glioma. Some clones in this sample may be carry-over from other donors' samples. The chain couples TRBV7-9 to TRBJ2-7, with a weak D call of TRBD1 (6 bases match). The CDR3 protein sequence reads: CASSPPLRGTRYEQYF. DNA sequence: TGTGCCAGCAGCCCACCCCTCAGGGGTACCCGCTACGAGCAGTACTTC. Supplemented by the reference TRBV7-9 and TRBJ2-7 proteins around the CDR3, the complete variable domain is DTGVSQNPRHKITKRGQNVTFRCDPISEHNRLYWYRQTLGQGPEFLTYFQNEAQLEKSRLLSDRFSAERPKGSFSTLEIQRTEQGDSAMYLCASSPPLRGTRYEQYFGPGTRLTVT.